The source of this T cell receptor (beta chain) is a study of cytomegalovirus exposure and HLA in healthy donors. A note on this clone: Its antigen is as yet unknown.

Clones were read by immunoSEQ multiplex PCR, and TCRdb kept only the in-frame ones, dropping some. The table records some 76,000 clones, around 93% of them present only once. Study-wide points: Most sequenced TCRs were rare (though some public TCRs occurred in many donors).

The CDR3 contains 12 residues. Trimming removed 7 bases from V and 10 bases from J; junction bases left unmatched: 7. The germline V gene has CDR1 MDHEN and CDR2 SYDVKM. This TCR was sampled from a woman younger than 30 in good health and CMV-seronegative. V is TRBV28 and J is TRBJ2-1, with 7 bases that match TRBD2. The material sequenced was PBMCs. CDR3 nucleotides: TGTGCCAGCATCGCGGGAGCAGGCGAGCAGTTCTTC. The encoded protein is CASIAGAGEQFF.